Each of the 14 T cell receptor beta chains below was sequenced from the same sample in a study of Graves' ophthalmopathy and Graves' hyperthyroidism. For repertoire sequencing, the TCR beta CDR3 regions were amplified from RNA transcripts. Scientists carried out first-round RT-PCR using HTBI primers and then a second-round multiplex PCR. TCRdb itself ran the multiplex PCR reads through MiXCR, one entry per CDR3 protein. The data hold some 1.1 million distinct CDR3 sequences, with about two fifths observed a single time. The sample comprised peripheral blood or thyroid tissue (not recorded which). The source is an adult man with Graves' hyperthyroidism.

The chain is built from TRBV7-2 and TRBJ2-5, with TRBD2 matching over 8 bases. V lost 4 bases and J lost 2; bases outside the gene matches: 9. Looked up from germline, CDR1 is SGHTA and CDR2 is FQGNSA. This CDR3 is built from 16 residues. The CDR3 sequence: CASSSSGSAEQETQYF. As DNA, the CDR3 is TGTGCCAGCAGCTCTAGCGGGTCGGCGGAACAAGAGACCCAGTACTTC.

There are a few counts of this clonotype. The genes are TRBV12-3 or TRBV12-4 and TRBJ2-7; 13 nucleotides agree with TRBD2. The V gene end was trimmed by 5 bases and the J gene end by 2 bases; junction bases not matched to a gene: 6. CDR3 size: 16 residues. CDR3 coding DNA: TGTGCCAGCAGTACACTTACTAGCGGGGGGGCCTACGAGCAGTACTTC. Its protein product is CASSTLTSGGAYEQYF.

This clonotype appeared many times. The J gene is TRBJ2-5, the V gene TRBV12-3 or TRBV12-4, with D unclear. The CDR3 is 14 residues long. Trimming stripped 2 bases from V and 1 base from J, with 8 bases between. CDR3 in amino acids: CASSLSPGQETQYF. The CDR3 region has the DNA TGTGCCAGCAGTTTAAGTCCGGGCCAAGAGACCCAGTACTTC.

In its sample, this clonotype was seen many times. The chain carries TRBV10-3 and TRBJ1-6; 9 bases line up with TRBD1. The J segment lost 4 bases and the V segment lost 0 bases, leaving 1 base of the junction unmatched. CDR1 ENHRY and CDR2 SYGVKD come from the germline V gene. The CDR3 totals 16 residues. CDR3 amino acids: CAISESTGGYNSPLHF. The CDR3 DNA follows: TGTGCCATCAGTGAGTCGACAGGGGGTTATAATTCACCCCTCCACTTT.

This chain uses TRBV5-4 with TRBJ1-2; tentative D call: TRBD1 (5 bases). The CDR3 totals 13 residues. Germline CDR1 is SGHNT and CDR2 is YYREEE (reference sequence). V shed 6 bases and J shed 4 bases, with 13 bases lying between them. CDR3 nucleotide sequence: TGTGCCAGCAACGGCGCGGGACTCTATGGCTACACCTTC. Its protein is CASNGAGLYGYTF.

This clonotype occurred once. CDR3 coding DNA: TGCAGCGTTGAAGCGTTAGCGGGGGCGGACGAGACCCAGTACTTC. It codes for CSVEALAGADETQYF. This sequence joins TRBV29-1 and TRBJ2-5, with 9 bases lining up with TRBD2. V dropped 1 base and J dropped 5; count of bases not matched to a gene: 8. This CDR3 region has 15 residues. Per the germline V gene, CDR1 is SQVTM and CDR2 is ANQGSEA. The full variable domain, completed using reference TRBV29-1 and TRBJ2-5, is SAVISQKPSRDICQRGTSLTIQCQVDSQVTMMFWYRQQPGQSLTLIATANQGSEATYESGFVIDKFPISRPNLTFSTLTVSNMSPEDSSIYLCSVEALAGADETQYFGPGTRLLVL.

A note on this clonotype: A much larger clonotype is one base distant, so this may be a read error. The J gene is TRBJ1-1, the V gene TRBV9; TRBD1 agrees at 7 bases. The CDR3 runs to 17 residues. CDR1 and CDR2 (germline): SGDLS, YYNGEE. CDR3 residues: CASGVGLRAQGDTEAFF. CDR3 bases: TGTGCCAGCGGCGTAGGCCTGCGAGCCCAGGGGGACACTGAAGCTTTCTTT. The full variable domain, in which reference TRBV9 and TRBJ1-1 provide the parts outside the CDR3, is DSGVTQTPKHLITATGQRVTLRCSPRSGDLSVYWYQQSLDQGLQFLIQYYNGEERAKGNILERFSAQQFPDLHSELNLSSLELGDSALYFCASGVGLRAQGDTEAFFGQGTRLTVV.

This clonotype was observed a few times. The CDR3 bases are TGTGCCAGCGCAGGGGGCGCCGGGACTGAAGCTTTCTTT. Translation: CASAGGAGTEAFF. This chain joins TRBV6-2 or TRBV6-3 and TRBJ1-1; 8 bases align to TRBD1. The CDR3 has 13 residues. The germline gives CDR1 MNHEY, CDR2 SVGEGT. With 8 bases clipped from V and 5 bases from J, the junction kept 7 bases outside the gene matches.

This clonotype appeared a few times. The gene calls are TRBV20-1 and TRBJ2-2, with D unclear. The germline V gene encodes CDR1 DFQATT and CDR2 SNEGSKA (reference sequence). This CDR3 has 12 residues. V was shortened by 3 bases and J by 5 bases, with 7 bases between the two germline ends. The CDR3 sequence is CSARPLTGELFF. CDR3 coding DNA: TGCAGTGCTAGGCCCTTGACCGGGGAGCTGTTTTTT.

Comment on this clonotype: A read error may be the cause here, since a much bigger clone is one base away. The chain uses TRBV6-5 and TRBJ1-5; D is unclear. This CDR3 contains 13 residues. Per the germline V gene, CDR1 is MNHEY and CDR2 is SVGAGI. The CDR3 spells CASSRSQNQPHHF. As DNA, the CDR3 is TGTGCCAGCAGTCGGTCCCAGAATCAGCCCCACCATTTT.

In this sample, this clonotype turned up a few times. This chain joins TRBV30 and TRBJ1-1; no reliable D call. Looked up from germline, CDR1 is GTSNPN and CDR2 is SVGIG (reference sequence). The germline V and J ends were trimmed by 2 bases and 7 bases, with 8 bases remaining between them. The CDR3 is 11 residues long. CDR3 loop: CAWSKTGEAFF. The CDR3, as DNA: TGTGCCTGGAGTAAAACCGGTGAAGCTTTCTTT.

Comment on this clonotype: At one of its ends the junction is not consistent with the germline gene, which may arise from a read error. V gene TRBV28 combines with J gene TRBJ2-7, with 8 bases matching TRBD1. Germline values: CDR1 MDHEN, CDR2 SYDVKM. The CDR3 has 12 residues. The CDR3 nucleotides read TGTGCCAGCGGGTCGAGGGGGGACAGGACTCAATTT. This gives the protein CASGSRGDRTQF.

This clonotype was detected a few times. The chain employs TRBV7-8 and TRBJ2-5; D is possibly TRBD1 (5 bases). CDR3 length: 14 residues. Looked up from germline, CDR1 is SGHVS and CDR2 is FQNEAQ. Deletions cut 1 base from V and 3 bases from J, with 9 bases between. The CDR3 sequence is CASSLERGKETQYF. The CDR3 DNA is TGTGCCAGCAGCTTAGAAAGGGGTAAAGAGACCCAGTACTTC.

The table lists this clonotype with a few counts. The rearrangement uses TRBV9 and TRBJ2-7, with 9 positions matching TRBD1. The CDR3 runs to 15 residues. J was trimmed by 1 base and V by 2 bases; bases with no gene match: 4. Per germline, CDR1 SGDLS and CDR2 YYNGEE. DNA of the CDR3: TGTGCCAGCAGCGTGGCCGGGACAGGGTCCTACGAGCAGTACTTC. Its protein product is CASSVAGTGSYEQYF.